Presented here are 30 T cell receptor beta chains from one specimen sequenced in a study of CD8+CD57+ T cells in acquired aplastic anemia. Those patients picked for sequencing had displayed CD8+CD57+ cell expansion on flow cytometry. Genomic DNA served as template for TCR beta VDJ and CDR3 profiling. MiXCR, run by TCRdb on the reads, gives a single entry per CDR3 protein. The sample holds approximately 470,000 distinct CDR3 sequences, 25% to 40% seen once. The sequenced sample consisted of sorted CD4+, CD8+, or CD8+CD57+ T cells (not recorded which) from PBMCs. Receptors were obtained from a human donor with aplastic anemia.

This clonotype has only one observation. Sequence at one end of the junction differs from germline and may be a read error. This sequence joins TRBV2 and TRBJ2-7; 12 bases match TRBD2. The CDR3 totals 20 residues. CDR1 and CDR2 (germline): SNHLY, FYNNEI. CDR3 sequence reads: CASSEALITSGRLSSYERYF. CDR3 coding DNA: TGTGCCAGCAGTGAAGCACTTATCACTAGCGGGAGGCTGAGCTCCTACGAGCGGTACTTC.

For this clonotype: A read error is possible here, since a much larger clone lies one base away. The genes are TRBV20-1 and TRBJ2-7; D perhaps matches TRBD1 (6 bases). There are 13 residues in the CDR3. Germline assignment: CDR1 DFQATT and CDR2 SNEGSKA (reference sequence). The CDR3 reads CSARGVTGYGQYF. The CDR3 DNA reads TGCAGTGCTAGAGGGGTGACAGGATACGGGCAGTACTTC.

This clonotype was observed a few times. The CDR3 region is CASSDPSAGTGSYEQYF. The CDR3 DNA follows: TGTGCCAGCAGCGACCCATCTGCCGGGACAGGTTCATACGAGCAGTACTTC. The genes are TRBV7-9 and TRBJ2-7; 8 bases align to TRBD1. The CDR3 totals 17 residues. CDR1 SEHNR and CDR2 FQNEAQ come from the germline V gene (reference sequence). V shed 5 bases, J shed 4 bases, and the junction held 16 bases outside the gene matches.

This clonotype was recorded a few times. The chain employs TRBV5-1 and TRBJ1-5; 8 bases match TRBD1. Looked up from germline, CDR1 is SGHRS and CDR2 is YFSETQ. Trimming removed 6 bases from V and 7 bases from J; junction bases left unmatched: 15. This CDR3 comprises 16 residues. The CDR3 nucleotides are TGCGCCAGCACCGGCCTGGACAGGGTAAACCGCCAGCCCCAGCATTTT. Translating it yields CASTGLDRVNRQPQHF.

This clonotype was seen a few times. The chain is built from TRBV20-1 and TRBJ1-1, with D unclear. V dropped 0 bases and J dropped 4 bases, with 15 bases sitting between them. The V gene's germline CDR1 is DFQATT and CDR2 SNEGSKA (reference sequence). The length of the CDR3 is 15 residues. In DNA form, the CDR3 reads TGCAGTGCTAGAGATGCAAGGTCTCGAGGCACTGAAGCTTTCTTT. It codes for CSARDARSRGTEAFF.

The V gene is TRBV29-1, the J gene TRBJ2-2, with D possibly matching TRBD1 (6 bases). Germline CDR1 is SQVTM and CDR2 is ANQGSEA. Trimming removed 6 bases at V and 6 bases at J, with 14 bases between. The CDR3 spans 13 residues. The CDR3 sequence: CSVAEQGPGELFF. CDR3 coding DNA: TGCAGCGTGGCAGAACAGGGTCCCGGGGAGCTGTTTTTT.

The chain joins TRBV7-9 to TRBJ2-7, with D perhaps being TRBD1 or TRBD2 (5 bases each). The germline V and J ends were trimmed by 5 bases and 5 bases, with 13 bases remaining between them. This CDR3 is built from 13 residues. The V gene's germline CDR1 is SEHNR and CDR2 FQNEAQ (reference sequence). CDR3 bases: TGTGCCAGCAGCCTCACCGGGACCCACGAGCAGTACTTC. It translates to CASSLTGTHEQYF.

This clonotype was found many times. V gene TRBV6-5 combines with J gene TRBJ2-7; D gene unclear. CDR1 is MNHEY and CDR2 is SVGAGI in the germline V gene. The CDR3 spans 11 residues. Trimming pared 2 bases from V and 5 bases from J, leaving 4 bases between. CDR3 bases: TGTGCCAGCAGTTACAACGACGAGCAGTACTTC. This sequence encodes CASSYNDEQYF.

There are a few counts of this clonotype. V usage is TRBV5-1 and J usage is TRBJ2-3; possibly TRBD1 or TRBD2 for D (7 bases each). Germline-derived CDR1 and CDR2 are SGHRS and YFSETQ. The germline V and J ends were trimmed by 4 bases and 2 bases, with 17 bases remaining between them. CDR3 size: 16 residues. Written as DNA, the CDR3 is TGCGCCAGCAGCAAGGGAGGGGGACAGTTCACAGATACGCAGTATTTT. Residues: CASSKGGGQFTDTQYF.

As for this clonotype: The junction departs from the called germline gene at one end, perhaps through a read error. The chain is built from TRBV10-3 and TRBJ2-7; 13 nucleotides align to TRBD2. The CDR3 covers 14 residues. Germline V CDR1 and CDR2: ENHRY, SYGVKD. As DNA, the CDR3 is TGCGCCAGCAGCTCCGGGACTAGCGGGGACGAGCAGTACTTC. Translating it yields CASSSGTSGDEQYF.

This clonotype was seen only a few times. V is TRBV6-1 and J is TRBJ1-1; D ambiguous. The V end lost 8 bases, the J end lost 1 base, and 11 bases lay between the germline ends. Germline CDR1 and CDR2: MNHNS and SASEGT. The CDR3 has 13 residues. The DNA of the CDR3 is TGTGCCAGCCGAGTACTGCCGAACACTGAAGCTTTCTTT. It translates to CASRVLPNTEAFF.

The chain combines TRBV14 with TRBJ2-7; maybe TRBD2 (6 bases). The ends were cut back, 3 bases at V and 0 bases at J, with 12 bases in the middle. CDR1 is SGHDN, CDR2 FVKESK, per germline. The CDR3 is made up of 15 amino acids. The CDR3 DNA is TGTGCCAGCAGCCAGACTAGAGACCCCTCCTACGAGCAGTACTTC. This translates into CASSQTRDPSYEQYF.

Worth noting for this clonotype: Given the absence of the conserved phenylalanine or tryptophan at the CDR3 end, a read error is likely. The J gene is TRBJ2-2, the V gene TRBV20-1, with D possibly being TRBD1 (6 bases). The CDR3 covers 14 residues. The V gene's germline CDR1 is DFQATT and CDR2 SNEGSKA (reference sequence). With 4 bases removed from V and 1 base from J, the gap between germline ends came to 10 bases. CDR3 sequence reads: CSANTGLNTGELFL. The DNA of the CDR3 is TGCAGTGCTAATACAGGGTTGAACACCGGGGAGCTGTTTCTT.

The chain couples TRBV11-3 to TRBJ2-3; 10 nucleotides match TRBD2. The CDR3 length is 14 residues. With 5 bases clipped from V and 4 bases from J, the junction kept 3 bases outside the gene matches. CDR1 is SGHNT and CDR2 is YENEEA in the germline V gene. CDR3 sequence reads: CASSSGRAADTQYF. The CDR3 DNA follows: TGTGCCAGCAGCAGCGGGAGGGCCGCAGATACGCAGTATTTT.

On this clonotype: This sequence may be a read error, since a much larger clone differs from it by one base. V usage is TRBV25-1 and J usage is TRBJ1-6; D is unclear. CDR3 length: 14 residues. V lost 5 bases and J 13 bases, leaving 18 bases between the germline ends. Germline V gene sequence: CDR1 MGHDK, CDR2 SYGVNS. Here the CDR3 reads CASSLPSYVAPLHF. For the CDR3, the DNA is TGTGCCAGCAGTTTACCATCCTATGTGGCGCCCCTCCACTTT. The variable domain in full, with the rest retrieved from reference TRBV25-1 and TRBJ1-6, is EADIYQTPRYLVIGTGKKITLECSQTMGHDKMYWYQQDPGMELHLIHYSYGVNSTEKGDLSSESTVSRIRTEHFPLTLESARPSHTSQYLCASSLPSYVAPLHFGNGTRLTVT.

The sample holds a few counts of this clonotype. V usage is TRBV6-1 and J usage is TRBJ2-2; D is ambiguous. Trimming removed 5 bases at V and 4 bases at J, with 8 bases between. CDR3 length: 13 amino acids. Germline lookup yields CDR1 MNHNS and CDR2 SASEGT. CDR3 sequence: CASSPRATGELFF. The DNA of the CDR3 is TGTGCCAGCAGTCCTCGGGCCACCGGGGAGCTGTTTTTT.

This clonotype was detected many times. V usage is TRBV20-1 and J usage is TRBJ2-3, with 10 bases lining up with TRBD2. This CDR3 spans 14 amino acids. V was pared by 2 bases and J by 6 bases, with 5 bases of the junction left unmatched. CDR1 is DFQATT and CDR2 is SNEGSKA in the germline V gene (reference sequence). The chain's CDR3 is CSARPLAGADTQYF. As DNA, the CDR3 is TGCAGTGCTAGACCTCTAGCGGGAGCTGATACGCAGTATTTT.

There are many counts of this clonotype. The rearrangement joins TRBV20-1 to TRBJ1-2; 12 positions match TRBD1. Germline-derived CDR1 and CDR2 are DFQATT and SNEGSKA (reference sequence). The CDR3 is 17 amino acids. The V gene end was trimmed by 3 bases and the J gene end by 7 bases; junction bases not matched to a gene: 15. The CDR3 loop reads CSASPGGQGAYEAGYTF. CDR3 sequence (DNA): TGCAGTGCTAGTCCGGGGGGACAGGGGGCGTACGAAGCTGGCTACACCTTC.

This clonotype was seen many times. The V call is TRBV19, the J call TRBJ2-7, with TRBD1 identical over 8 bases. J gave up 0 bases and V 5 bases, and 6 bases lay outside the gene matches. CDR1 LNHDA and CDR2 SQIVND come from the germline V gene (reference sequence). The CDR3 totals 15 residues. This CDR3 reads CASSYQGAASYEQYF. The CDR3 bases are TGTGCCAGTAGTTATCAGGGGGCGGCCTCCTACGAGCAGTACTTC.

The genes are TRBV2 and TRBJ2-5; 10 bases are a match to TRBD1. V was pared by 10 bases and J by 6 bases, with 8 bases of the junction left unmatched. The CDR3 is 13 amino acids. In germline, CDR1 is SNHLY, CDR2 FYNNEI. DNA for the CDR3: TGTGCCAACCTCCCGGGACAGGGGCAGACCCAGTACTTC. This encodes CANLPGQGQTQYF.

The rearrangement joins TRBV10-3 to TRBJ2-2, with no clear D. Germline CDR1 is ENHRY and CDR2 is SYGVKD. CDR3 length equals 11 residues. Trimming pared 7 bases from V and 5 bases from J, leaving 5 bases between. Written as DNA, the CDR3 is TGTGCCATCACCGCAACCGGGGAGCTGTTTTTT. Protein product: CAITATGELFF.

This clonotype was seen a single time. The chain employs TRBV19 and TRBJ1-5, with D hard to call. Trimming removed 10 bases at V and 3 bases at J, with 16 bases between. The CDR3 is 14 residues long. Germline-derived CDR1 and CDR2 are LNHDA and SQIVND (reference sequence). The CDR3 nucleotides read TGTGCCATCAACGGGAATCTTTACAATCAGCCCCAGCATTTT. It specifies CAINGNLYNQPQHF.

This sequence joins TRBV30 and TRBJ1-4; weak D call: TRBD1 (5 bases). Germline V lookup: CDR1 GTSNPN, CDR2 SVGIG (reference sequence). This CDR3 is built from 16 residues. Trimming shortened V by 3 bases and J by 8 bases, and 22 bases separated the two germline ends. Written as DNA, the CDR3 is TGTGCCTGGAGGTCTCTAATCGGGACCCGTCGGGAAAAACTGTTTTTT. Translation: CAWRSLIGTRREKLFF.

This clonotype was found many times. The chain carries TRBV2 and TRBJ2-7, with no clear D. This CDR3 comprises 14 residues. The germline gives CDR1 SNHLY, CDR2 FYNNEI. V lost 4 bases, J lost 6 bases, and 16 bases lay in between. CDR3 residues: CASSGLTDPGEQYF. Here the CDR3 DNA reads TGTGCCAGCAGTGGCCTTACTGACCCTGGCGAGCAGTACTTC.

This clonotype was seen ten or more times. The V call is TRBV9, the J call TRBJ1-6; TRBD1 is a possible D gene (6 bases). V lost 6 bases and J lost 8, with 9 bases in between. CDR1 and CDR2 (germline): SGDLS, YYNGEE. The CDR3 spans 12 residues. The chain's CDR3 is CASNRADSPLHF. CDR3 DNA sequence: TGTGCCAGCAACAGGGCAGATTCACCCCTCCACTTT.

In this sample, this clonotype turned up a few times. The chain links TRBV20-1 to TRBJ1-1, with D possibly being TRBD1 (6 bases). V lost 0 bases, J lost 1 base, and 12 bases lay in between. The CDR3 covers 15 residues. CDR1 and CDR2 (germline): DFQATT, SNEGSKA (reference sequence). CDR3 nucleotides: TGCAGTGCTAGAGATCCCCTGGACAGGAACACTGAAGCTTTCTTT. Translated: CSARDPLDRNTEAFF.

The chain uses TRBV6-5 and TRBJ1-4; D is perhaps TRBD1 (5 bases). The CDR3 is 17 residues long. V lost 2 bases and J 8 bases, leaving 21 bases between the germline ends. Germline lookup yields CDR1 MNHEY and CDR2 SVGAGI. The CDR3 reads CASSYRNPGRVGEKLFF. CDR3 coding DNA: TGTGCCAGCAGTTACCGAAATCCAGGGAGAGTGGGGGAAAAACTGTTTTTT.

The V gene is TRBV6-1, the J gene TRBJ2-2; D gene uncertain. The CDR3 contains 13 residues. The V and J ends lost 8 bases and 0 bases respectively, with 7 bases between them. Germline CDR1 MNHNS, CDR2 SASEGT. The CDR3 nucleotides are TGTGCCAGCTGGTTAACGAACACCGGGGAGCTGTTTTTT. This codes for CASWLTNTGELFF.

In this sample, this clonotype turned up many times. This chain connects TRBV9 to TRBJ2-6; no clear D gene. This CDR3 is built from 17 residues. Looked up from germline, CDR1 is SGDLS and CDR2 is YYNGEE. V was clipped by 0 bases and J by 2 bases, with 12 bases between them. CDR3 sequence reads: CASSVGSGHPGANVLTF. DNA for the CDR3: TGTGCCAGCAGCGTAGGTTCGGGTCACCCTGGGGCCAACGTCCTGACTTTC. The variable domain in full, completed from reference TRBV9 and TRBJ2-6, reads DSGVTQTPKHLITATGQRVTLRCSPRSGDLSVYWYQQSLDQGLQFLIQYYNGEERAKGNILERFSAQQFPDLHSELNLSSLELGDSALYFCASSVGSGHPGANVLTFGAGSRLTVL.

V usage is TRBV2 and J usage is TRBJ2-7; a weak D match, TRBD1 (6 bases). The CDR3 has 9 residues. In germline, CDR1 is SNHLY, CDR2 FYNNEI. Written as DNA, the CDR3 is TGTGCCAGCAGTGAACGTGGACAGGTC. It codes for CASSERGQV.